The clone carrying this T cell receptor beta chain came up a few times. The sample is drawn from a study of blood T cell repertoires in COVID-19. Study as a whole: The United States, Italy and Spain supplied acute and convalescent COVID-19 samples.

Data came from immunoSEQ multiplex PCR; TCRdb stores just in-frame clones and leaves some out. The data show about 400,000 clones, roughly 90% seen once. Between the trimmed V and J ends, which lost 4 bases and 2 bases, there was a span of 13 bases. This CDR3 comprises 14 residues. The germline V gene has CDR1 SGHKS and CDR2 YYEKEE (reference sequence). The sequenced material came from PBMCs or T cells enriched from blood (not recorded which). The genes are TRBV5-5 and TRBJ2-7; TRBD2 is a possible D gene (5 bases). This TCR was recovered from a woman in her 30s with acute COVID-19. The CDR3 here is CASSRDSLTYEQYF. The DNA of the CDR3 is TGTGCCAGCAGCCGGGATTCCCTAACCTACGAGCAGTACTTC.